Following are 6 T cell receptor beta chains from one sample sequenced in a study of T cell responses to AZD1222 COVID-19 vaccine. The method was immunoSEQ multiplex PCR; TCRdb's version includes in-frame clones alone and lacks a portion of them. This table holds over 120,000 clones, about 92% found once. The sample was peripheral blood, taken 28 days after the second AZD1222 dose. These receptors originate from an adult who received the AZD1222 COVID-19 vaccine.

V is TRBV6-5 and J is TRBJ1-4; D is uncertain. The germline gives CDR1 MNHEY, CDR2 SVGAGI. V was cut by 5 bases and J by 8 bases, with 12 bases left in between. The CDR3 is 13 residues long. The CDR3, as DNA: TGTGCCAGCAGTATGGGAAATGGGGAAAAACTGTTTTTT. This encodes CASSMGNGEKLFF.

The V gene is TRBV7-9, the J gene TRBJ2-1; D unclear. The length of the CDR3 is 14 residues. Germline V gene data show CDR1 as SEHNR and CDR2 as FQNEAQ (reference sequence). With 5 bases removed from V and 4 bases from J, the gap between germline ends came to 12 bases. DNA for the CDR3: TGTGCCAGCAGCCTAGGAATAAGGTACAATGAGCAGTTCTTC. This encodes CASSLGIRYNEQFF.

V and J are TRBV27 and TRBJ2-7, with 8 bases identical to TRBD2. CDR1 MNHEY and CDR2 SMNVEV come from the germline V gene (reference sequence). The length of the CDR3 is 13 residues. With V trimmed by 9 bases and J by 6 bases, 10 bases remained unmatched. CDR3 region: CASTAGVRGEQYF. In nucleotides, the CDR3 is TGTGCCAGTACAGCGGGAGTCAGAGGCGAGCAGTACTTC.

The chain's CDR3 is CASSGLTGHSNTIYF. CDR3 DNA: TGTGCCAGCAGCGGCCTTACGGGACACTCAAACACCATATATTTT. The chain joins TRBV9 to TRBJ1-3; TRBD1 might be the D (6 bases). Germline-derived CDR1 and CDR2 are SGDLS and YYNGEE. This CDR3 spans 15 amino acids. The V end was cut by 3 bases, the J end by 6 bases, with 16 bases between. Full variable domain (remainder filled in from reference TRBV9 and TRBJ1-3): DSGVTQTPKHLITATGQRVTLRCSPRSGDLSVYWYQQSLDQGLQFLIQYYNGEERAKGNILERFSAQQFPDLHSELNLSSLELGDSALYFCASSGLTGHSNTIYFGEGSWLTVV.

This rearrangement joins TRBV10-3 to TRBJ1-1; D unclear. V was shortened by 11 bases and J by 3 bases, with 19 bases between the two germline ends. The length of the CDR3 is 14 residues. CDR1 is ENHRY, CDR2 SYGVKD, per germline. CDR3 amino acids: CAVLGKGSDTEAFF. DNA of the CDR3: TGTGCCGTATTGGGGAAAGGGTCGGACACTGAAGCTTTCTTT.

V and J are TRBV7-2 and TRBJ2-5, with TRBD1 matching over 9 bases. The CDR3 totals 14 residues. Germline trimming cut 5 bases from V and 3 bases from J; bases unmatched to any gene: 4. Germline CDR1 SGHTA, CDR2 FQGNSA. CDR3 amino acids: CASSLTGGKETQYF. The CDR3 region has the DNA TGTGCCAGCAGCCTTACAGGGGGCAAAGAGACCCAGTACTTC.